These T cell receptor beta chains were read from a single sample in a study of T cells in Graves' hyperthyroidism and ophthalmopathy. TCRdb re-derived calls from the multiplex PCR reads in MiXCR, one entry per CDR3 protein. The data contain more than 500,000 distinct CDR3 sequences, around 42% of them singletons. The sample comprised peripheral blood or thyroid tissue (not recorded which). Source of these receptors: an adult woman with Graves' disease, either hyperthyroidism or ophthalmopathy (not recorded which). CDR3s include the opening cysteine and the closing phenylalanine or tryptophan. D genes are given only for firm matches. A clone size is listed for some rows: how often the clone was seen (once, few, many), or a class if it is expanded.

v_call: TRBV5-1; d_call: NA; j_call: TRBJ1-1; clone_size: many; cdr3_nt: TGCGCCAGCAGCTTGGCCGGCGTAGGTATCCTTACTGAAGCTTTCTTT; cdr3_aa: CASSLAGVGILTEAFF
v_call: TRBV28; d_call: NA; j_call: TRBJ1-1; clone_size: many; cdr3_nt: TGTGCCGTCGGAGCGCTTAAGACTGAAGCTTTCTTT; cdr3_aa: CAVGALKTEAFF
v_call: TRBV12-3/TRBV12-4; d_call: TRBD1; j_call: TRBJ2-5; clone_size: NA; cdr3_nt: TGTGCCAGCAGTTTGGTACAGGGGAATCTTCGACAGACCCAGTACTTC; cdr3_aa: CASSLVQGNLRQTQYF
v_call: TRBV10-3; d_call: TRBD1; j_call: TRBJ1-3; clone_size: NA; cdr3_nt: TGTGCCATCAGTGAGTCCAACGGGGACAGCTCCTCTGGAAACACCATATATTTT; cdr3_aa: CAISESNGDSSSGNTIYF
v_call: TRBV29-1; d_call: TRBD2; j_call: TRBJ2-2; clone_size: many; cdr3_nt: TGCGGGGGGGAAGCTGCGAACACCGGGGAGCTGTTTTTT; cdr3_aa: CGGEAANTGELFF
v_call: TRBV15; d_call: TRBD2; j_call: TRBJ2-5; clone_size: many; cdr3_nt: TGTGCCACCAGCAGAACGACGGGAGGGCGAGAGACCCAGTACTTC; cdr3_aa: CATSRTTGGRETQYF
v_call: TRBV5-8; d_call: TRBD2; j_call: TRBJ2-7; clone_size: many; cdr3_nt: TGTGCCAGCAGTCAACTAGCGGGAGGGCCGTACGAGCAGTACTTC; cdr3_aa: CASSQLAGGPYEQYF
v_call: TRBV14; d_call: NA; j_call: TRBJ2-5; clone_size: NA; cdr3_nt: NA; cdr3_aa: CASSIYLCSVEARAETQYF
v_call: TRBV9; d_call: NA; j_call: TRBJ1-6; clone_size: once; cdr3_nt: TGTGCCAGCAGCCCCAGCCGGGGCACAGGGAAAAGCTCCTATAATTCACCCCTCCACTTT; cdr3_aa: CASSPSRGTGKSSYNSPLHF
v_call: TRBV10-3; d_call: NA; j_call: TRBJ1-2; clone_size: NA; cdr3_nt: TGTGCCATCAGTGACCTAGCGGGACTCAGCTCCTATGGCTACACCTTC; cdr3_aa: CAISDLAGLSSYGYTF
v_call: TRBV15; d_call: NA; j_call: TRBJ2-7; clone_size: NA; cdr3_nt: TGCGCCATCAGCTTAGACAGGCCACCCTACGAGCAGTACTTC; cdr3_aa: CAISLDRPPYEQYF
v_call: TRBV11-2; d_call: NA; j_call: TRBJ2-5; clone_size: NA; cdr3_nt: TGTGCCAGCAGCTTAACGCCTCAGCGAGAGACCCAGTACTTC; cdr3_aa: CASSLTPQRETQYF
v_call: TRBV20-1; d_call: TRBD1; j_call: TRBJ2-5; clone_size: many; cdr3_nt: TGCAGTGCTCCCCGACAGGGAAGGGAGACCCAGTACTTC; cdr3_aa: CSAPRQGRETQYF
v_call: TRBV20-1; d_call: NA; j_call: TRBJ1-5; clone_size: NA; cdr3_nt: TGCAGTGCTAGGGCAGGGAGAGGCAATCAGCCCCAGCATTTT; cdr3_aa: CSARAGRGNQPQHF
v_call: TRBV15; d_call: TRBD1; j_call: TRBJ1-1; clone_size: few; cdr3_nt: TGTGCCACCAGCAGGGATCACGGGACAGGGCTCCTTCCGAACACTGAAGCTTTCTTT; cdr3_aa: CATSRDHGTGLLPNTEAFF
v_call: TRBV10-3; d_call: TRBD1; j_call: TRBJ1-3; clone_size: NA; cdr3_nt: TGTGCCATCAGTGAGGCCTCGACAGGGGTGAGGCGCCTGGATTTT; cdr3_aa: CAISEASTGVRRLDF
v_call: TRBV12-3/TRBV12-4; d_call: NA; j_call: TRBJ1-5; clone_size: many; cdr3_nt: TGTGCCAGCGGGGGGGGACGAAACAATCAGCCCCAGCATTTT; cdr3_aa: CASGGGRNNQPQHF
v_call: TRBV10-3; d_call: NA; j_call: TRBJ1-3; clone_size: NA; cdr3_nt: TGTGCCATCAGTGCTTTGGCAGCCTATGGCTACACCATATATTTT; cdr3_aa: CAISALAAYGYTIYF
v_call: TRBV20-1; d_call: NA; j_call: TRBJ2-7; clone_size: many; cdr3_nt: TGCAGTGCTAGACCCCCGGAGACAGGAGGTTACGAGCAGTACTTC; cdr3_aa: CSARPPETGGYEQYF
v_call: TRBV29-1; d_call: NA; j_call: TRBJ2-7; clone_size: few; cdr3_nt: TGCAGCGTAAGTGCGGGACCCTACTACGAGCAGTACTTC; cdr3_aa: CSVSAGPYYEQYF
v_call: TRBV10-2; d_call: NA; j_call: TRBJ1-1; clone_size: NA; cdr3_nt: TGCGCCAGCAGTGACAGGGTAGAGGACACTGAAGCTTTCTTT; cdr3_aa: CASSDRVEDTEAFF
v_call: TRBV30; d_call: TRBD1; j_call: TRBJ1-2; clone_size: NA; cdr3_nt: TGTGCCTGGAGTTTTGGACAGGGATATGGCTACACCTTC; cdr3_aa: CAWSFGQGYGYTF
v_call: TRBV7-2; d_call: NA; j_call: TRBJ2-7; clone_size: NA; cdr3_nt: TGTGCCAGCAGCTTAGTTAGGGGGGGCTACGAGCAGTACTTC; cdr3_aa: CASSLVRGGYEQYF
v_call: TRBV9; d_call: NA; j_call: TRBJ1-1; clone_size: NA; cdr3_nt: TGTGCCAGCAGCTGGGAGGGGAGGGGGGAAGCTTTCTTT; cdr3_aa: CASSWEGRGEAFF
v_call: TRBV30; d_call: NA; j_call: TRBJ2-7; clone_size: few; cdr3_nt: TGTGCCTGGAACGGCCTAACCTACGAGCAGTACTTC; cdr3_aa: CAWNGLTYEQYF
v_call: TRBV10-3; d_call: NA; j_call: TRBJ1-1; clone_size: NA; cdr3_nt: TGTGCCATCAAGGTTTCAGGATCGAACACTGAAGCTTTCTTT; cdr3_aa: CAIKVSGSNTEAFF
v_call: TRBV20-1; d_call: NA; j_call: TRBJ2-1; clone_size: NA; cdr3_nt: TGCAGTGCTAGTAGCGCAGAGGTAGACTACAATGAGCAGTTCTTC; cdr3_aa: CSASSAEVDYNEQFF
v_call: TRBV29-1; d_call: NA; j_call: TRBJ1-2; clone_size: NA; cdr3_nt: TGCAGCGTTGGGCCCCTAGGAGGCTACACCTTC; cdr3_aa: CSVGPLGGYTF
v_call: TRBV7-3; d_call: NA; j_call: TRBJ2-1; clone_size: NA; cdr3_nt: TGTGCCAGCAGCCTAACCAACGCAAACCCTTTCCCGTTCTTC; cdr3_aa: CASSLTNANPFPFF
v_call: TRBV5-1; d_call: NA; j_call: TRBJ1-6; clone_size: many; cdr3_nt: TGCGCCAGCAGCTTGGGAGCTTCACCCCTCCACTTT; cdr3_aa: CASSLGASPLHF
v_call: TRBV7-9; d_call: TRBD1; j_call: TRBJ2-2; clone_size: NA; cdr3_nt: TGTGCCAGCAGCTTTACAGGGGGCAGGTCCGGGGAGCTGTTTTTT; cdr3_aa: CASSFTGGRSGELFF
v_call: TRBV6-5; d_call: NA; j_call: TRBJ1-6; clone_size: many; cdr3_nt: TGTGCCAGCAGAGGGATTTGGGATTCACCCCTCCACTTT; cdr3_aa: CASRGIWDSPLHF
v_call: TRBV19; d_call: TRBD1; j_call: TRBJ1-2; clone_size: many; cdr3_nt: TGTGCCAGTAGTATAGGACCGACAGGGGACTATGGCTACACCTTC; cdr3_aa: CASSIGPTGDYGYTF
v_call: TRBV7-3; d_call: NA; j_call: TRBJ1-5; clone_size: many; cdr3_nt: TGTGCCAGCAGCCCCACTCCCGATCAGCCCCAGCATTTT; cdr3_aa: CASSPTPDQPQHF
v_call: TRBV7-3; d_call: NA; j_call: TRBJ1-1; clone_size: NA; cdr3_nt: TGTGCCAGCAGCTTAGCGAGGGCAGGGGAGGCTCTCTTT; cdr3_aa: CASSLARAGEALF
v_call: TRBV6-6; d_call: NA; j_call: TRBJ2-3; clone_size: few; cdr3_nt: TGTGCCAGCAGTTACTACGGCGGCACAGATACGCAGTATTTT; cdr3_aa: CASSYYGGTDTQYF
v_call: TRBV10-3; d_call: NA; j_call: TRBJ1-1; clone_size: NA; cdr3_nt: TGTGCCATCGAGTCCAGGGAGAACACTGAAGCTTTCTTT; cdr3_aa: CAIESRENTEAFF
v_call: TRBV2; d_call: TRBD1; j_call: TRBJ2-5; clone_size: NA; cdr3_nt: TGTGCCAGCACCCCCGGGACAGGGGAAGAGACCCAGTACTTC; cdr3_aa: CASTPGTGEETQYF
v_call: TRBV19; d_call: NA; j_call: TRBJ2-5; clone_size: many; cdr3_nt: TGTGCCAGTAGTCTCCTAGGGGGAGGCTACCAAGAGACCCAGTACTTC; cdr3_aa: CASSLLGGGYQETQYF
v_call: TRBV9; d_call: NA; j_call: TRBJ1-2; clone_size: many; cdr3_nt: TGTGCCAGCAGCGTAGAATATGGGGAAACTAACTATGGCTACACCTTC; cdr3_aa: CASSVEYGETNYGYTF
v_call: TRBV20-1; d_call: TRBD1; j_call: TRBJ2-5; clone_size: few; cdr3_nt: TGCAGTGCCCTCGGGACAGGCTGGGGGGAAGAGACCCAGTACTTC; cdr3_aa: CSALGTGWGEETQYF
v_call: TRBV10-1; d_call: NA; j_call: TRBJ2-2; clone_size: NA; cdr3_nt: TGCGCCAGCAGTGTACCGGGGACCGGGGAGCTGTTTTTT; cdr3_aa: CASSVPGTGELFF